This TCR beta chain was found in a study of blood T cell repertoires in COVID-19. Looking at the study overall: Sites across the United States, Italy and Spain contributed samples from acute and convalescent COVID-19.

Assignment of participants to cohorts was predicated upon participant-reported clinical history. Trimming cost V 1 base and J 1 base; bases outside gene matches: 7. Germline-derived CDR1 and CDR2 are LGHNA and YNFKEQ. This CDR3 comprises 17 residues. How the authors handled the data: By means of reference gene primer amplification, nucleated cell counts were estimated. Sequenced by immunoSEQ multiplex PCR; TCRdb stores in-frame clones only, minus some. V and J calls and clone size come straight from that table; D and trimming were deduced from the DNA. The table lists 400,000 to 450,000 clones, roughly nine tenths of them singletons.

The chain carries TRBV4-2 and TRBJ2-7; TRBD2 matches at 10 bases. The sequencing sample was made of PBMCs or T cells enriched from blood (not recorded which). This TCR was sampled from a man between 25 and 39 years old who had recovered from COVID-19. In nucleotides, the CDR3 is TGTGCCAGCAGCCAAGGAATGGCTAGCGGGAGTTCCTACGAGCAGTACTTC. Translating it yields CASSQGMASGSSYEQYF.